The rows below give T cell receptor beta chains drawn from one sample of a study of cytomegalovirus exposure and HLA in healthy donors. Only in-frame clones appear in the TCRdb table, and some are missing; sequencing was by immunoSEQ multiplex PCR. In all, the sample yields 35,000 or so clones. The sequencing input was PBMCs. These receptor sequences come from a man in his forties in good health and CMV-seropositive. Both conserved end residues are part of each CDR3. The order of the fields is CDR3 protein, CDR3 DNA, V gene, J gene, CDR3 length, D gene. The D gene is left open where the match is weak.

CDR3: CATSVRRGTNEKLFF; DNA: TGTGCCACCAGCGTGCGACGGGGGACTAATGAAAAACTGTTTTTT; V: TRBV15; J: TRBJ1-4; length: 15; D: -
CDR3: CASSPGSQGPYGYTF; DNA: TGTGCCAGCTCACCAGGATCGCAGGGTCCTTATGGCTACACCTTC; V: TRBV18; J: TRBJ1-2; length: 15; D: -
CDR3: CASSRGQGSTDTQYF; DNA: TGCGCCAGCAGTCGGGGACAGGGTAGCACAGATACGCAGTATTTT; V: TRBV5-1; J: TRBJ2-3; length: 15; D: TRBD1
CDR3: CASSRTGSSYNEQFF; DNA: TGTGCCAGCAGCCGGACTGGGAGCTCCTACAATGAGCAGTTCTTC; V: TRBV4-2; J: TRBJ2-1; length: 15; D: -
CDR3: CASSPGGGVGDTQYF; DNA: TGCGCCAGCAGCCCGGGGGGGGGAGTGGGTGATACGCAGTATTTT; V: TRBV10-1; J: TRBJ2-3; length: 15; D: TRBD2
CDR3: CASRGLAGPNEQFF; DNA: TGTGCCAGTAGGGGACTAGCGGGACCCAATGAGCAGTTCTTC; V: TRBV2; J: TRBJ2-1; length: 14; D: TRBD2
CDR3: CAWSLLAQEQFF; DNA: TGTGCCTGGAGTTTGCTAGCGCAAGAGCAGTTCTTC; V: TRBV30; J: TRBJ2-1; length: 12; D: -
CDR3: CASKTGGAETQYF; DNA: TGTGCCAGCAAGACAGGGGGCGCCGAGACCCAGTACTTC; V: TRBV7-8; J: TRBJ2-5; length: 13; D: TRBD1
CDR3: CASSLPGTKSGNTIYF; DNA: TGTGCCAGCAGTTTACCCGGGACAAAAAGTGGAAACACCATATATTTT; V: TRBV28; J: TRBJ1-3; length: 16; D: -
CDR3: CAGIPGQDLYGYTF; DNA: TGTGCCGGGATCCCGGGACAGGACCTCTATGGCTACACCTTC; V: TRBV6-1; J: TRBJ1-2; length: 14; D: TRBD1
CDR3: CASRGTGGFSEQYF; DNA: TGTGCCAGCAGGGGGACAGGGGGCTTTTCCGAGCAGTACTTC; V: TRBV11-2; J: TRBJ2-7; length: 14; D: TRBD1
CDR3: CASSLDRETQYF; DNA: TGTGCCAGCAGCTTAGACCGGGAGACCCAGTACTTC; V: TRBV7-2; J: TRBJ2-5; length: 12; D: -
CDR3: CASTEGGVGAYEQYF; DNA: TGTGCCAGCACCGAAGGGGGGGTCGGAGCCTACGAGCAGTACTTC; V: TRBV6-5; J: TRBJ2-7; length: 15; D: -
CDR3: CASSETGRETQYF; DNA: TGTGCCAGTTCCGAGACAGGGCGGGAGACCCAGTACTTC; V: TRBV25-1; J: TRBJ2-5; length: 13; D: TRBD1
CDR3: CASSVERGTEAFF; DNA: TGCGCCAGCAGCGTTGAAAGGGGGACTGAAGCTTTCTTT; V: TRBV5-1; J: TRBJ1-1; length: 13; D: -
CDR3: CSVEGQNTDTQYF; DNA: TGCAGCGTTGAAGGACAGAATACAGATACGCAGTATTTT; V: TRBV29-1; J: TRBJ2-3; length: 13; D: -
CDR3: CASSLASLTSGRVYEQYF; DNA: TGCGCCAGCAGCTTGGCCAGTTTGACTAGCGGGAGGGTCTACGAGCAGTACTTC; V: TRBV5-1; J: TRBJ2-7; length: 18; D: TRBD2
CDR3: CASSLAMGSGRAYNEQFF; DNA: TGTGCCAGCAGCTTAGCGATGGGTAGCGGGAGGGCTTACAATGAGCAGTTCTTC; V: TRBV7-6; J: TRBJ2-1; length: 18; D: TRBD2
CDR3: CASSRLAGNTGELFF; DNA: TGTGCCAGTAGTCGGTTAGCGGGGAACACCGGGGAGCTGTTTTTT; V: TRBV19; J: TRBJ2-2; length: 15; D: TRBD2
CDR3: CASSLEGLRGKDGYTF; DNA: TGTGCCAGCAGCTTAGAGGGACTCCGGGGTAAGGATGGCTACACCTTC; V: TRBV5-6; J: TRBJ1-2; length: 16; D: -
CDR3: CASSRSGQPQALRGYTF; DNA: TGCGCCAGCAGCCGATCGGGACAGCCCCAGGCTCTTCGGGGCTACACCTTC; V: TRBV4-3; J: TRBJ1-2; length: 17; D: TRBD1